This TCR beta chain originates from a study of radiotherapy plus CTLA-4 blockade in lung cancer. About the study: Across the patients, objective responses occurred in about 19%, and disease control in just over 30%. General study points: In blood, TCR clones derived from the tumor expanded after radiotherapy plus ipilimumab. Dynamics of early blood T cell clones, together with interferon-beta, were reportedly the best predictors of response.

As to this clone: Its antigen is still unknown.

The CDR3 covers 12 residues. In germline, CDR1 is SNHLY, CDR2 FYNNEI. V was pared by 4 bases and J by 6 bases, with 0 bases of the junction left unmatched. Only in-frame clones appear in the TCRdb table, and some are missing; sequencing was by immunoSEQ multiplex PCR. The data show 35,000 to 55,000 clones, 65% to 75% seen once. This TCR came from a human donor with non-small cell lung cancer who had a partial response to radiotherapy plus ipilimumab. The material was peripheral blood, obtained from a patient treated with radiotherapy plus ipilimumab. V gene TRBV2 combines with J gene TRBJ1-1; 9 bases agree with TRBD1. CDR3: CASSGQGAEAFF. The CDR3 DNA is TGTGCCAGCAGTGGACAGGGGGCTGAAGCTTTCTTT.